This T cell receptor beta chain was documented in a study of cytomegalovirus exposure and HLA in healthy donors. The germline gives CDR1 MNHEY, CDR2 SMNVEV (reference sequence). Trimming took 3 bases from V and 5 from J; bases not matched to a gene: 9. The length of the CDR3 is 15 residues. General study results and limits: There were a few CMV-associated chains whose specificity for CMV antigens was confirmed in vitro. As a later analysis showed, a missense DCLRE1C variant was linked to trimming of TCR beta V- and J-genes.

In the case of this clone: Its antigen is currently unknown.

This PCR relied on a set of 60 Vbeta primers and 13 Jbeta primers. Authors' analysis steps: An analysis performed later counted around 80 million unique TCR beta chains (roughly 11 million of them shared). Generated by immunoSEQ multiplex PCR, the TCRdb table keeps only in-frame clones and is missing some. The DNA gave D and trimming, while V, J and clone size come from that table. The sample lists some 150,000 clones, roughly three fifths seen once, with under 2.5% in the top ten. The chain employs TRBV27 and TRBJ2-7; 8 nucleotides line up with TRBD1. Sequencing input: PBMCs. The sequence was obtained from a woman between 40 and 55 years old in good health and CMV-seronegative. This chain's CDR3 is CASSFSPKTGDEQYF. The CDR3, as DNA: TGTGCCAGCAGTTTCTCCCCCAAGACAGGGGACGAGCAGTACTTC.